The T cell receptor beta chain described here comes from a study of blood T cell repertoires in COVID-19. Study as a whole: The samples span acute and convalescent COVID-19 from the United States, Italy and Spain.

This table comes from immunoSEQ multiplex PCR, and its TCRdb copy is limited to in-frame clones, with some not included. This table has 250,000 to 350,000 clones, 89% appearing once. The CDR3 length is 16 residues. Germline V CDR1 and CDR2: MNHEY, SMNVEV (reference sequence). V was pared by 2 bases and J by 8 bases, with 21 bases between. Sequenced sample: peripheral blood. This TCR was sampled from a woman aged 60 to 75 with acute or convalescent COVID-19. The V and J genes are TRBV27 and TRBJ1-2; possible D gene TRBD1, 5 bases. DNA for the CDR3: TGTGCCAGCAGTTTACGGGACGGGGTCATCACTAGCGGCTACACCTTC. This codes for CASSLRDGVITSGYTF.